This T cell receptor (beta chain) was recovered during a study of T cells in Graves' hyperthyroidism and ophthalmopathy. Study information: Peripheral blood specimens were obtained at initial diagnosis, prior to any treatment. Study-level points and caveats: Blood also contained most expanded thyroid clonotypes above 0.001.

V lost 6 bases to trimming and J lost 4 bases, with 10 bases between them. CDR3 length: 12 amino acids. Germline values: CDR1 SEHNR, CDR2 FQNEAQ (reference sequence). TCR beta CDR3 sequences were amplified from RNA transcripts. Primed by the HTBI set, a first-round RT-PCR was run on the TCR CDR3. TCRdb fed the multiplex PCR reads into MiXCR, producing one record per CDR3 protein. Of nearly 750,000 distinct CDR3 sequences listed, approximately 40% were seen once; the top ten hold less than 40%. An absence of ophthalmopathy progression within 18 months meant stable Graves' hyperthyroidism. Many counts were recorded for this clonotype. Antigen specificity is unknown.

This receptor was taken from a middle-aged woman with Graves' hyperthyroidism. The V gene is TRBV7-9, the J gene TRBJ2-7, with D hard to call. Sequencing used blood. The CDR3: CASRSDGYEQYF. The CDR3 nucleotides are TGTGCCAGCAGATCGGACGGGTACGAGCAGTACTTC.